These 14 T cell receptor beta chains came from one sample sequenced in a study of blood T cells in healthy people across ages. Through a sample-barcoded 5' primer and a J-beta primer mix, a second PCR was run for roughly 6 to 11 cycles. From the 5' RACE reads, TCRdb called clonotypes with MiXCR, one entry per CDR3 protein. The table lists 650,000 to 700,000 distinct CDR3 sequences, roughly 32% of them singletons, with 15% to 19% in the top ten. The specimen was blood. Receptors were obtained from a woman at least 80 years old in good health.

The chain has TRBV4-1 and TRBJ2-1; D might be TRBD1 or TRBD2, each matching 5 bases. There are 16 residues in the CDR3. From germline, CDR1 is MGHRA and CDR2 YSYEKL. V lost 1 base, J lost 8 bases, and 18 bases lay in between. The CDR3 spells CASSQVGTPGGDEQFF. The CDR3 DNA reads TGCGCCAGCAGCCAAGTGGGGACGCCGGGTGGGGATGAGCAGTTCTTC.

V usage is TRBV20-1 and J usage is TRBJ1-2; possible D gene TRBD1, 5 bases. Trimming left V 6 bases short and J 1 base short, with 9 bases between. Germline-derived CDR1 and CDR2 are DFQATT and SNEGSKA (reference sequence). The CDR3 spans 12 residues. CDR3 loop: CSAPDINYGYTF. Here the CDR3 DNA reads TGCAGTGCCCCGGACATTAACTATGGCTACACCTTC.

This clonotype was counted many times. This chain joins TRBV12-3 or TRBV12-4 and TRBJ2-3; D not certain. The CDR3 spans 14 residues. Trimming stripped 6 bases from V and 2 bases from J, with 12 bases between. CDR3 nucleotides: TGTGCCAGCAGCTTAACGGGCTCCACAGATACGCAGTATTTT. Translating gives CASSLTGSTDTQYF.

The table lists this clonotype with many counts. The V and J genes are TRBV28 and TRBJ1-2; TRBD1 matches at 9 bases. CDR1 and CDR2 from the germline V gene are MDHEN and SYDVKM. This CDR3 spans 15 amino acids. Trimming took 5 bases from V and 3 from J; bases not matched to a gene: 7. CDR3 nucleotide sequence: TGTGCCAGCAGTCCAGGGACAGGGATGCACTATGGCTACACCTTC. It codes for CASSPGTGMHYGYTF.

This clonotype was seen repeatedly, ten times or more. J is TRBJ2-2 and V is TRBV10-3; D not resolved. CDR3 length: 15 residues. With 2 bases removed from V and 6 bases from J, the gap between germline ends came to 13 bases. Per germline, CDR1 ENHRY and CDR2 SYGVKD. The CDR3 DNA reads TGTGCCATCAGTGAGGAAGGAGTCTCCCCCGGGGAGCTGTTTTTT. It is translated as CAISEEGVSPGELFF.

This clonotype was observed a few times. The J gene is TRBJ1-2, the V gene TRBV6-1; a possible D gene is TRBD1 (5 bases). The CDR3 runs to 14 residues. Germline V gives CDR1 MNHNS, CDR2 SASEGT. V was pared by 4 bases and J by 4 bases, with 13 bases between. The CDR3 bases are TGTGCCAGCAGTGTCCAGGAAGGGGTCTATGGCTACACCTTC. Amino acids: CASSVQEGVYGYTF.

About this clonotype: Since a much larger clone is just one base distant, this may be a read error. The V gene is TRBV7-3, the J gene TRBJ2-2; D not resolved. The CDR3 totals 15 residues. Germline V CDR1 and CDR2: SGHTA, FQGTGA. The CDR3 reads CASGLAGGPTGELFF. CDR3 in DNA: TGTGCCAGCGGCTTAGCTGGCGGTCCAACCGGGGAGCTGTTTTTT. Using reference TRBV7-3 and TRBJ2-2 for the parts outside the CDR3, the full variable domain is GAGVSQTPSNKVTEKGKYVELRCDPISGHTALYWYRQSLGQGPEFLIYFQGTGAADDSGLPNDRFFAVRPEGSVSTLKIQRTERGDSAVYLCASGLAGGPTGELFFGEGSRLTVL.

CDR3 amino acids: CASTDRGGQPQHF. The CDR3 bases are TGTGCCAGCACTGACAGAGGGGGTCAGCCCCAGCATTTT. V is TRBV2 and J is TRBJ1-5; tentative D call: TRBD1 (6 bases). The germline V and J ends were trimmed by 7 bases and 6 bases, with 13 bases remaining between them. Germline values: CDR1 SNHLY, CDR2 FYNNEI. The CDR3 sequence is 13 residues long.

This clonotype was seen many times. The rearrangement joins TRBV10-3 to TRBJ1-5, with D unclear. The germline CDR1 and CDR2 sequences are ENHRY and SYGVKD. The CDR3 is 15 residues long. Trimming pared 3 bases from V and 1 base from J, leaving 10 bases between. The CDR3 region is CAISDVGGSNQPQHF. The CDR3 DNA reads as TGTGCCATCAGTGATGTTGGTGGGAGCAATCAGCCCCAGCATTTT.

J is TRBJ1-1 and V is TRBV7-2; weak D call: TRBD1 (6 bases). In germline, CDR1 is SGHTA, CDR2 FQGNSA. Between the trimmed V and J ends, which lost 1 base and 8 bases, there was a span of 14 bases. This CDR3 is built from 14 residues. Written as DNA, the CDR3 is TGTGCCAGCAGCTTAGGGGGGCAGCTCCCCGAAGCTTTCTTT. This encodes CASSLGGQLPEAFF.

As regards this clonotype: A much larger clone differs by one base, so this may be a read error. The chain has TRBV20-1 and TRBJ1-5, with D unresolved. V was clipped by 0 bases and J by 5 bases, with 8 bases between them. The CDR3 covers 13 residues. CDR1 and CDR2 from the germline V gene are DFQATT and SNEGSKA (reference sequence). CDR3 DNA: TGCAGTGCTAGAGAGCGCGTCGATCAGCCCCAGCATTTT. Its translation is CSARERVDQPQHF.

This clonotype was picked up many times. This sequence joins TRBV5-5 and TRBJ2-1; the match to TRBD2 covers 7 bases. Germline CDR1 and CDR2: SGHKS and YYEKEE (reference sequence). CDR3 length: 14 residues. The trim removed 0 bases at V and 7 bases at J, leaving 4 bases unmatched. The CDR3 reads CASSLGGGLNEQFF. The CDR3 nucleotides are TGTGCCAGCAGCTTGGGGGGGGGTTTGAATGAGCAGTTCTTC.

This clonotype came up many times. The chain combines TRBV7-7 with TRBJ2-7; 7 nucleotides match TRBD1. Germline V gives CDR1 SSHAT, CDR2 FNYEAQ (reference sequence). V was pared by 5 bases and J by 2 bases, with 6 bases of the junction left unmatched. The CDR3 contains 14 residues. The DNA for the CDR3 is TGTGCCAGCAGCCTCCGACAGGGAACCTACGAGCAGTACTTC. It specifies CASSLRQGTYEQYF.

This clonotype has just a few counts. A much larger clone differs by one base, so this may be a read error. The chain joins TRBV12-3 or TRBV12-4 to TRBJ2-7, with 9 bases aligning to TRBD1. The CDR3 loop spans 15 amino acids. CDR3 residues: CASSTRPGQGNEQDF. CDR3 DNA sequence: TGTGCCAGCAGTACCCGACCGGGACAGGGTAACGAGCAGGACTTC.